These 8 T cell receptor beta chains share one sample of origin, sequenced in a study of cytomegalovirus exposure and HLA in healthy donors. The PCR ran on 60 Vbeta and 13 Jbeta primers. This table comes from immunoSEQ multiplex PCR, and its TCRdb copy is limited to in-frame clones, with some not included. Found here are around 150,000 clones, approximately 79% of them singletons; the top ten hold approximately 6%. Sequenced material: PBMCs. These TCRs come from a man aged 45 to 65 in good health and CMV-seropositive.

This chain joins TRBV28 and TRBJ2-2, with D perhaps matching TRBD2 (6 bases). The CDR3 is 14 residues long. Trimming took off 4 bases at V and 5 bases at J, with 11 bases between the two ends. CDR1 is MDHEN and CDR2 is SYDVKM in the germline V gene. The CDR3 DNA sequence: TGTGCCAGCAGTTCCTCTGGGGGGACCGGGGAGCTGTTTTTT. This codes for CASSSSGGTGELFF.

The chain is built from TRBV9 and TRBJ1-6; D unclear. CDR1 and CDR2 from the germline V gene are SGDLS and YYNGEE. Trimming took 1 base from V and 9 from J, leaving 11 bases between them. This CDR3 is 14 amino acids long. CDR3 region: CASSVRREGSPLHF. In DNA, the CDR3 is TGTGCCAGCAGCGTAAGAAGGGAGGGTTCACCCCTCCACTTT. The full variable domain, rest sourced from reference TRBV9 and TRBJ1-6, is DSGVTQTPKHLITATGQRVTLRCSPRSGDLSVYWYQQSLDQGLQFLIQYYNGEERAKGNILERFSAQQFPDLHSELNLSSLELGDSALYFCASSVRREGSPLHFGNGTRLTVT.

This chain connects TRBV29-1 to TRBJ2-7; TRBD2 matches 8 bases. Germline CDR1 and CDR2: SQVTM and ANQGSEA. CDR3 length: 14 amino acids. V was pared by 3 bases and J by 4 bases, with 8 bases of the junction left unmatched. CDR3 coding DNA: TGCAGCGTTGAGCGGGTTAGCGGGACTTACGAGCAGTACTTC. It yields the protein CSVERVSGTYEQYF.

The genes are TRBV27 and TRBJ1-6; the D gene is possibly TRBD1 (5 bases). There are 14 residues in the CDR3. Germline assignment: CDR1 MNHEY and CDR2 SMNVEV (reference sequence). V lost 11 bases to trimming and J lost 8 bases, with 19 bases between them. The CDR3 region is CAGDSLEMDSPLHF. CDR3 in DNA: TGTGCCGGAGACAGCCTCGAGATGGATTCACCCCTCCACTTT.

The chain joins TRBV29-1 to TRBJ2-4; D gene unclear. The germline V gene has CDR1 SQVTM and CDR2 ANQGSEA. The CDR3 spans 14 residues. Trimming removed 4 bases at V and 1 base at J, with 11 bases between. The CDR3: CSVGGGGAKNIQYF. The CDR3, as DNA: TGCAGCGTTGGAGGTGGTGGCGCCAAAAACATTCAGTACTTC.

The chain uses TRBV5-3 and TRBJ1-5; 9 bases agree with TRBD1. Being an ORF, TRBV5-3 has a function that is uncertain. Trimming cost V 4 bases and J 5 bases; bases outside gene matches: 7. The CDR3 is 15 residues long. The CDR3, as DNA: TGTGCCAGAAGCGGAAGACAGGGGGTGCATCAGCCCCAGCATTTT. As protein: CARSGRQGVHQPQHF.

A note on this clone: In the same sample, other DNA sequences code for this CDR3. The chain employs TRBV10-1 and TRBJ2-1, with 9 bases that match TRBD2. CDR1 is WNHNN and CDR2 is SYGVQD in the germline V gene (reference sequence). The CDR3 covers 16 residues. V was pared by 0 bases and J by 2 bases, with 2 bases of the junction left unmatched. As DNA, the CDR3 is TGCGCCAGCAGTGAGTCCGCGGGAGGGCCCTACAATGAGCAGTTCTTC. Residues: CASSESAGGPYNEQFF.

The V call is TRBV10-2, the J call TRBJ2-3, with D perhaps TRBD2 (5 bases). The CDR3 is made up of 15 amino acids. Trimming removed 1 base at V and 4 bases at J, with 12 bases between. Germline V lookup: CDR1 WSHSY, CDR2 SAAADI. CDR3 amino acids: CASSELGDGPDTQYF. In DNA form, the CDR3 reads TGCGCCAGCAGTGAGTTGGGAGACGGCCCAGATACGCAGTATTTT.